These T cell receptor beta chains were read from a single sample in a study of T cell responses to AZD1222 COVID-19 vaccine. Clones were read by immunoSEQ multiplex PCR, and TCRdb kept only the in-frame ones, dropping some. The sample records more than 90,000 clones, 90% being singletons. Sequencing was performed on peripheral blood, taken on day 0 of AZD1222 vaccination. These receptors were taken from an adult in good health. CDR3s include the opening cysteine and the closing phenylalanine or tryptophan. A D gene is named only where the DNA matches it firmly. Expanded clones are given a class, and other clones once, few, many or no size at all.

d_call,clone_size,v_call,j_call,cdr3_aa,cdr3_nt
.,.,TRBV7-9,TRBJ2-5,CASSPAETQYF,TGTGCCAGCAGCCCCGCCGAGACCCAGTACTTC
.,.,TRBV5-6,TRBJ1-1,CASSLQGGAFF,TGTGCCAGCAGCTTGCAAGGGGGAGCTTTCTTT
.,.,TRBV12-3/TRBV12-4,TRBJ1-2,CASSLRLPAGTF,TGTGCCAGCAGTTTGAGACTCCCGGCGGGCACCTTC
.,.,TRBV27,TRBJ1-6,CASSLRQGSPLHF,TGTGCCAGCAGTTTACGGCAGGGTTCACCCCTCCACTTT
.,.,TRBV30,TRBJ1-1,CAWTPGIEAFF,TGTGCCTGGACCCCCGGGATAGAAGCTTTCTTT
TRBD1,.,TRBV11-2,TRBJ1-1,CASGDREGTEAFF,TGTGCCAGCGGGGACAGGGAGGGAACTGAAGCTTTCTTT
TRBD1,.,TRBV28,TRBJ1-5,CASSLGQGGQPQHF,TGTGCCAGCAGTTTAGGACAGGGAGGGCAGCCCCAGCATTTT
.,.,TRBV19,TRBJ1-5,CASTPRGYSNQPQHF,TGTGCCAGTACCCCACGGGGTTATAGCAATCAGCCCCAGCATTTT
.,.,TRBV25-1,TRBJ1-2,CASSPRGVDGYTF,TGTGCCAGCAGTCCTAGGGGAGTTGACGGCTACACCTTC
.,.,TRBV19,TRBJ2-1,CASSIGASYNEQFF,TGTGCCAGTAGTATCGGGGCATCCTACAATGAGCAGTTCTTC
.,once,TRBV6-5,TRBJ1-2,CASRAGRTNYGYTF,TGTGCCAGCAGAGCAGGACGGACCAACTATGGCTACACCTTC
TRBD1,.,TRBV5-4,TRBJ1-2,CASSLATGGDYGYTF,TGTGCCAGCAGCTTAGCGACAGGGGGCGACTATGGCTACACCTTC
.,.,TRBV5-1,TRBJ2-5,CASSRGAETQYF,TGCGCCAGCAGCAGGGGGGCAGAGACCCAGTACTTC
.,.,TRBV30,TRBJ1-6,CAWSEEGSSYNSPLHF,TGTGCCTGGAGTGAGGAGGGGAGCTCCTATAATTCACCCCTCCACTTT
.,.,TRBV4-1,TRBJ1-6,CASSQEGGLGYNSPLHF,TGCGCCAGCAGCCAAGAGGGGGGTCTTGGCTATAATTCACCCCTCCACTTT
.,.,TRBV5-6,TRBJ1-2,CASSSEGSYGYTF,TGTGCCAGCAGCTCGGAGGGTTCCTATGGCTACACCTTC
.,.,TRBV28,TRBJ2-3,CASSFGSLGQYF,TGTGCCAGCAGTTTCGGGTCTCTTGGGCAGTATTTT
TRBD1,once,TRBV10-1,TRBJ1-1,CASTPDRGNTEAFF,TGCGCCAGCACTCCCGACAGGGGGAACACTGAAGCTTTCTTT
.,.,TRBV5-1,TRBJ2-2,CASSPRLAINTGELFF,TGCGCCAGCAGCCCCCGGTTAGCTATCAACACCGGGGAGCTGTTTTTT
.,.,TRBV12-3/TRBV12-4,TRBJ1-3,CASSARHTIYF,TGTGCCAGCAGCGCTAGACACACCATATATTTT